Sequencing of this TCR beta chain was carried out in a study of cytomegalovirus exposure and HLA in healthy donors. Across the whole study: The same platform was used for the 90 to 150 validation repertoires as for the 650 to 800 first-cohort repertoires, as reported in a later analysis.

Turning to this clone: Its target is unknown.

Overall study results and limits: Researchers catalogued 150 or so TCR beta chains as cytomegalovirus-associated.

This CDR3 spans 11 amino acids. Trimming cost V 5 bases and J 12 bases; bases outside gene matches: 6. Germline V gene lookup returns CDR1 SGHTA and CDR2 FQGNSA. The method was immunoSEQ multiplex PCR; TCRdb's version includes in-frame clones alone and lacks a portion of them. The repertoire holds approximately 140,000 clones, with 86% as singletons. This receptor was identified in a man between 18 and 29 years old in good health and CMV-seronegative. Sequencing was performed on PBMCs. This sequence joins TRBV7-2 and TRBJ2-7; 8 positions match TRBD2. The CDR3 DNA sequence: TGTGCCAGCAGCGAAGGACTAGCTCGGTACTTC. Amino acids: CASSEGLARYF.